A single T cell receptor (beta chain) is shown here with its context. Antigen: not known. Germline CDR1 is SEHNR and CDR2 is FQNEAQ (reference sequence). V was pared by 5 bases and J by 1 base, with 9 bases between. The CDR3 consists of 15 residues. The sample belongs to a study of T cell responses to AZD1222 COVID-19 vaccine. Overall study results and limits: Among vaccine-associated CD4 TCRs, coverage spanned spike, with dominance at 160-218 and 743-854.

The protocol was immunoSEQ multiplex PCR, while the TCRdb copy is restricted to in-frame clones and leaves out a portion. Of roughly 100,000 clones listed, 92% were seen once; the top ten hold approximately 1.2%. This sample comprised peripheral blood, obtained on day 0 of AZD1222 vaccination. V is TRBV7-9 and J is TRBJ2-6; D possibly corresponds to TRBD1 (6 bases). The clonotype comes from an adult in good health. Here the CDR3 DNA reads TGTGCCAGCAGCCCAGGGGCTTCTGGGGCCAACGTCCTGACTTTC. It is translated as CASSPGASGANVLTF.